The entry below gives a single T cell receptor beta chain sequence along with its context. The data derive from a study of blood T cell repertoires in COVID-19. Whole-study context: There were acute and convalescent COVID-19 samples, and they came from the United States, Italy and Spain. The analysed material was cDNA or gDNA that came from T cells, B-cell-depleted T cells, or PBMCs.

Assay used: immunoSEQ multiplex PCR; TCRdb lists only in-frame clones, some missing. This sample yields around 250,000 clones, of which roughly nine tenths are seen a single time; 1.2% belongs to the top ten. The sequence was collected from a human donor in a cohort exposed to, infected with or recovered from COVID-19 (not recorded which). The donor label of this sample is uncertain. What was sequenced was PBMCs or T cells enriched from blood (not recorded which).

As DNA, the CDR3 is TGTGCCACCAGCAGGGCCCGGGGGGCCAACACAGATACGCAGTATTTT. This gives the protein CATSRARGANTDTQYF. The genes are TRBV15 and TRBJ2-3, with D maybe TRBD2 (7 bases). Germline CDR1 is LNHNV and CDR2 is YYDKDF (reference sequence). The CDR3 runs to 16 residues. Trimming stripped 3 bases from V and 2 bases from J, with 15 bases between.